What follows are 11 T cell receptor beta chains derived from one specimen sequenced in a study of T cells in Graves' hyperthyroidism and ophthalmopathy. Amplified TCR beta CDR3 regions came from RNA transcripts. The primer set for the first-round RT-PCR of the TCR CDR3 was HTBI. One entry per CDR3 protein results from TCRdb running MiXCR on the multiplex PCR reads. The sample includes around 490,000 distinct CDR3 sequences, 20% of them seen just once. Sequenced material: blood. The source is a man aged 35 to 55 with Graves' ophthalmopathy.

This clonotype was seen only a few times. J is TRBJ2-5 and V is TRBV10-2; the match to TRBD1 covers 8 bases. V lost 9 bases to trimming and J lost 0 bases; unmatched junction nucleotides: 15. CDR1 is WSHSY, CDR2 SAAADI, per germline. This CDR3 is 17 amino acids long. DNA for the CDR3: TGCGCCAGTCTCCGGGACAGGACACTGAGTAACCAAGAGACCCAGTACTTC. It codes for CASLRDRTLSNQETQYF.

This clonotype appeared a few times. The rearrangement uses TRBV5-1 and TRBJ1-2; 9 bases fit TRBD1. The CDR3 consists of 17 residues. In germline, CDR1 is SGHRS, CDR2 YFSETQ. The trim removed 0 bases at V and 6 bases at J, leaving 12 bases unmatched. The CDR3, as DNA: TGCGCCAGCAGCTTGGTCCTCAATACCGGGACAGGGAATGGCTACACCTTC. Its translation is CASSLVLNTGTGNGYTF. The variable domain in full, completed from reference TRBV5-1 and TRBJ1-2, reads KAGVTQTPRYLIKTRGQQVTLSCSPISGHRSVSWYQQTPGQGLQFLFEYFSETQRNKGNFPGRFSGRQFSNSRSEMNVSTLELGDSALYLCASSLVLNTGTGNGYTFGSGTRLTVV.

This clonotype was seen a few times. This sequence joins TRBV18 and TRBJ2-5, with D perhaps matching TRBD1 (5 bases). Per the germline V gene, CDR1 is KGHSH and CDR2 is LQKENI. V lost 3 bases, J lost 3 bases, and 17 bases lay in between. CDR3 length equals 16 residues. The CDR3: CASSPKQARGEETQYF. The CDR3 bases are TGTGCCAGCTCACCGAAGCAGGCAAGGGGTGAAGAGACCCAGTACTTC.

V is TRBV20-1 and J is TRBJ2-7; no clear D gene. The germline V and J ends were trimmed by 5 bases and 4 bases, with 18 bases remaining between them. The CDR3 is 14 amino acids. Germline V gene sequence: CDR1 DFQATT, CDR2 SNEGSKA (reference sequence). CDR3 DNA: TGCAGTGCTTCCTACAACCGGGCCCCATACGAGCAGTACTTC. Amino acids: CSASYNRAPYEQYF.

Many counts were recorded for this clonotype. This chain links TRBV13 with TRBJ2-5; possibly TRBD2 for D (6 bases). This CDR3 contains 16 residues. The V and J ends lost 5 bases and 4 bases respectively, with 20 bases between them. In germline, CDR1 is PRHDT, CDR2 FYEKMQ (reference sequence). The CDR3 protein is CASSLARGSGGETQYF. DNA of the CDR3: TGTGCCAGCAGCCTGGCTCGGGGTAGCGGTGGAGAGACCCAGTACTTC.

V usage is TRBV4-1 and J usage is TRBJ2-2, with D tentatively TRBD1 or TRBD2 (7 bases each). Looked up from germline, CDR1 is MGHRA and CDR2 is YSYEKL. The V and J ends lost 5 bases and 6 bases respectively, with 19 bases between them. The CDR3 extends over 16 amino acids. Here the CDR3 reads CASSKSDREGSGELFF. The CDR3, as DNA: TGCGCCAGCAGCAAATCCGACAGGGAGGGATCCGGGGAGCTGTTTTTT.

This clonotype was counted only a few times. The chain combines TRBV28 with TRBJ2-3; the D is unclear. Germline CDR1 reads MDHEN; CDR2 reads SYDVKM. The length of the CDR3 is 12 residues. The V gene lost 10 bases and the J gene lost 7 bases, with 15 bases spanning the gap. The CDR3 DNA reads as TGTGCCACAACAAGAATGGGAAATACGCAGTATTTT. This gives the protein CATTRMGNTQYF.

This clonotype was observed many times. The rearrangement links TRBV9 to TRBJ1-2; perhaps TRBD1 as D (5 bases). The V gene's germline CDR1 is SGDLS and CDR2 YYNGEE. The ends were cut back, 0 bases at V and 8 bases at J, with 17 bases in the middle. The CDR3 is 15 amino acids. The CDR3 sequence: CASSVGVEARVGYTF. The CDR3 coding sequence is TGTGCCAGCAGCGTAGGAGTCGAAGCCAGGGTCGGCTACACCTTC.

This clonotype showed up just a few times. This chain links TRBV29-1 with TRBJ1-4; D remains unclear. Germline V gives CDR1 SQVTM, CDR2 ANQGSEA. With 0 bases removed from V and 0 bases from J, the gap between germline ends came to 8 bases. CDR3 length: 15 residues. CDR3: CSVEDSVATNEKLFF. The CDR3 region has the DNA TGCAGCGTTGAAGATTCAGTTGCAACTAATGAAAAACTGTTTTTT.

This clonotype was observed many times. V is TRBV3-1 and J is TRBJ2-7; D may be TRBD2 (5 bases). The germline V gene has CDR1 LGHDT and CDR2 YNNKEL (reference sequence). The V and J ends lost 4 bases and 7 bases respectively, with 11 bases between them. This CDR3 region has 12 residues. Here the CDR3 reads CASSLIPGEQYF. DNA of the CDR3: TGTGCCAGCAGCCTTATACCGGGAGAGCAGTACTTC.

The chain carries TRBV12-3 or TRBV12-4 and TRBJ2-5, with 11 bases aligning to TRBD2. V lost 5 bases, J lost 3 bases, and 14 bases stayed unmatched. This CDR3 has 18 residues. The CDR3 protein is CASSITSGGTPVEETQYF. CDR3 in DNA: TGTGCCAGCAGTATTACTAGCGGGGGAACCCCTGTGGAAGAGACCCAGTACTTC.